The 3 T cell receptor beta chains below come from one sample, sequenced in a study of regulatory T cells in long-lasting Graves disease. Time point noted: newly diagnosed GD, antithyroid drugs for less than 3 months. Extracted PBMC RNA gave rise to the TCR library. Arm-PCR with iRepertoire HTBI primers amplified the CDR3 regions for these TCR beta libraries. From the multiplex PCR reads, TCRdb called clonotypes with MiXCR, one entry per CDR3 protein. The data hold more than 300,000 distinct CDR3 sequences, with 15% observed a single time. Sequenced here: peripheral blood mononuclear cells (PBMCs), sampled at new diagnosis, from a patient treated with antithyroid drugs. Receptors were obtained from a female donor with Graves disease.

This clonotype has a count of ten or more. This chain joins TRBV9 and TRBJ2-7, with D possibly TRBD2 on 5 matching bases. Trimming cost V 4 bases and J 0 bases, with 14 bases left between them. This CDR3 comprises 15 residues. Germline V gene lookup returns CDR1 SGDLS and CDR2 YYNGEE. The CDR3 nucleotides are TGTGCCAGCAGCCCCATTTCGGGGAGCTCCTACGAGCAGTACTTC. It encodes CASSPISGSSYEQYF.

The table lists this clonotype with many counts. V usage is TRBV12-3 or TRBV12-4 and J usage is TRBJ2-7, with 8 bases aligning to TRBD1. Trimming took 2 bases from V and 2 from J; bases not matched to a gene: 5. This CDR3 has 15 amino acids. The CDR3 nucleotides are TGTGCCAGCAGTTTAACCCGACAGGGGACCTACGAGCAGTACTTC. Translation gives CASSLTRQGTYEQYF.

This clonotype was detected ten times or more. V and J are TRBV28 and TRBJ1-2, with D tentatively TRBD1 (5 bases). The germline CDR1 and CDR2 sequences are MDHEN and SYDVKM. The CDR3 contains 13 residues. Trimming took 10 bases from V and 4 from J, leaving 16 bases between them. The CDR3 nucleotides read TGTGCCACTCTTACGGCAGGGAGCTATGGCTACACCTTC. Encoded protein: CATLTAGSYGYTF.